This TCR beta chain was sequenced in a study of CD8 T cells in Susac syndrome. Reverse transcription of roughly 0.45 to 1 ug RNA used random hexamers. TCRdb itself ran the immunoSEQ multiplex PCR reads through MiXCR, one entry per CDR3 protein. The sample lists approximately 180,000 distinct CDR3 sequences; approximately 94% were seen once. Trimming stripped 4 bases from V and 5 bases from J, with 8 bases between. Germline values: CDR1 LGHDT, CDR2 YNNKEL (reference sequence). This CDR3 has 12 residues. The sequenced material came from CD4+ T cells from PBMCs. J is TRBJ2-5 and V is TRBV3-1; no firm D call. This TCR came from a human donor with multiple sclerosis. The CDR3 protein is CASSPPLETQYF. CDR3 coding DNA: TGTGCCAGCAGCCCCCCGTTGGAGACCCAGTACTTC.